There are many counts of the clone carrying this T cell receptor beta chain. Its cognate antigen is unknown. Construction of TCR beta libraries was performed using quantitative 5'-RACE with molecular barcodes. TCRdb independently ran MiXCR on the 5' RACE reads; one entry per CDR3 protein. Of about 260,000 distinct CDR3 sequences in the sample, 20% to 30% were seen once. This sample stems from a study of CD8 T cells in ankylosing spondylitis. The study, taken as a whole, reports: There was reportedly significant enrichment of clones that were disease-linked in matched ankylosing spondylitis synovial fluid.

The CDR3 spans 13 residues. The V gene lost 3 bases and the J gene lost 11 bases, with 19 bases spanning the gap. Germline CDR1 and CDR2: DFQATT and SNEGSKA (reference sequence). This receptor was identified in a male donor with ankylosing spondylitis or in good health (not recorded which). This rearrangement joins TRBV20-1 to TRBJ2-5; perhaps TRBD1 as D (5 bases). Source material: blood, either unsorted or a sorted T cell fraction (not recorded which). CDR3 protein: CSARDMGAPYQYF. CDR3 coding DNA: TGCAGTGCTAGGGACATGGGCGCTCCCTATCAGTACTTC.